This T cell receptor (beta chain) was identified during a study of blood T cell repertoires in COVID-19. As for the study in general: The origin of the acute and convalescent COVID-19 samples was the United States, Italy and Spain. PBMCs, B-cell-depleted T cells, or T cells were the source of the cDNA or gDNA that made up the material.

Source study methods: Counts of nucleated cells, estimated from reference gene primer amplification, were obtained. Here immunoSEQ multiplex PCR was the method, and the copy in TCRdb shows in-frame clones only, minus some. The V and J calls and clone size come from that table; D and trimming were worked out from the DNA. The sample lists roughly 270,000 clones, 65% to 90% seen once, with about 5.1% in the top ten. This clone has a handful of counts. Germline assignment: CDR1 SGHDN and CDR2 FVKESK. Trimming pared 0 bases from V and 3 bases from J, leaving 9 bases between. The CDR3 consists of 15 residues.

The sequencing sample was made of peripheral blood. The V call is TRBV14, the J call TRBJ1-3, with D unresolved. The TCR comes from a man aged 45-60 years with active or convalescent COVID-19. The CDR3 nucleotides read TGTGCCAGCAGCCAAGATCAGGTCCGTGGAAACACCATATATTTT. This translates into CASSQDQVRGNTIYF.